This passage covers 3 T cell receptor beta chains from one sample sequenced in a study of vaccination and CD4 T cells after COVID-19. With the Oncomine TCR Beta short-read assay, DNA from cultured CD4+ T cells was sequenced. TCRdb analysed the PCR reads with MiXCR anew, one entry per CDR3 protein. The repertoire has about 4,000 distinct CDR3 sequences, less than 75% of them found once; the top ten carry over 35%. Treatment described: roughly 10-day PBMC culture with coronavirus spike peptide pools or control peptides (ViraFEST assay). The unexposed donor's CD4+ T cells were collected before the COVID-19 pandemic (2011-2018). These TCRs are of unknown antigen specificity. The sequenced material came from CD4+ T cells from blood, cultured in vitro. The source is a human donor in good health.

Comment on this clonotype: The conserved phenylalanine or tryptophan normally closing the CDR3 is absent here, so this likely arose from a read error. The chain recombines TRBV20-1 with TRBJ2-4; 9 nucleotides line up with TRBD1. CDR3 length equals 18 residues. V lost 6 bases and J lost 1; bases outside the gene matches: 16. In germline, CDR1 is DFQATT, CDR2 SNEGSKA (reference sequence). DNA of the CDR3: TGCAGTGCCTTGGGTCGGGACAGGGAATCATCGGCCAAAAACATTCAGTACTCC. Translating it yields CSALGRDRESSAKNIQYS.

This clonotype was recorded a few times. The CDR3 region is CASNMGLGGTDTQYF. The DNA of the CDR3 is TGTGCCAGCAACATGGGACTAGGAGGCACAGATACGCAGTATTTT. The J gene is TRBJ2-3, the V gene TRBV2; 8 bases align to TRBD2. Germline CDR1 is SNHLY and CDR2 is FYNNEI. J was trimmed by 1 base and V by 7 bases; bases with no gene match: 7. This CDR3 comprises 15 residues.

The chain joins TRBV24-1 to TRBJ2-1, with 7 bases identical to TRBD2. This CDR3 has 13 amino acids. CDR1 is KGHDR and CDR2 is SFDVKD in the germline V gene. V trimming: 2 bases; J trimming: 10 bases; junction bases outside the gene matches: 4. CDR3 residues: CATSDSASGEQFF. The CDR3 DNA reads as TGTGCCACCAGTGATTCGGCTAGCGGAGAGCAGTTCTTC.